The 24 T cell receptor beta chains below were found in one sample sequenced in a study of T cells in Graves' hyperthyroidism and ophthalmopathy. Researchers took RNA transcripts and amplified the TCR beta CDR3 regions from them. HTBI primers were the set used in a first-round RT-PCR of the TCR CDR3. TCRdb reprocessed the multiplex PCR reads via MiXCR and lists one record per CDR3 protein. The data show over 250,000 distinct CDR3 sequences, approximately 20% seen once. Sample: blood. The receptors stem from a man aged 25 to 40 with Graves' ophthalmopathy.

This clonotype has a handful of counts. The rearrangement joins TRBV12-5 to TRBJ2-1; D call uncertain. Trimming pared 3 bases from V and 0 bases from J, leaving 12 bases between. The CDR3 is made up of 16 amino acids. In germline, CDR1 is LGHNT, CDR2 FRNRAP. In DNA, the CDR3 is TGTGCTAGTGGTTTTCTAGGCTCAAGCTCCTACAATGAGCAGTTCTTC. Its protein product is CASGFLGSSSYNEQFF.

The rearrangement joins TRBV7-9 to TRBJ2-1, with D tentatively TRBD2 (5 bases). This CDR3 spans 12 amino acids. Germline loops: CDR1 SEHNR, CDR2 FQNEAQ (reference sequence). Trimming removed 5 bases from V and 4 bases from J, with 6 bases in between. The DNA of the CDR3 is TGTGCCAGCAGCGACTATTACAATGAGCAGTTCTTC. This translates into CASSDYYNEQFF. Looking up the rest from reference TRBV7-9 and TRBJ2-1 gives the full variable domain: DTGVSQNPRHKITKRGQNVTFRCDPISEHNRLYWYRQTLGQGPEFLTYFQNEAQLEKSRLLSDRFSAERPKGSFSTLEIQRTEQGDSAMYLCASSDYYNEQFFGPGTRLTVL.

This clonotype was seen at least ten times. CDR3 sequence: CASSDLGGATDTQYF. CDR3 DNA: TGCGCCAGCAGTGACCTAGGCGGCGCCACAGATACGCAGTATTTT. The genes are TRBV10-2 and TRBJ2-3; D unclear. Trimming took off 3 bases at V and 2 bases at J, with 12 bases between the two ends. Germline-derived CDR1 and CDR2 are WSHSY and SAAADI. CDR3 length: 15 residues.

This clonotype was seen a few times. V is TRBV30 and J is TRBJ1-1; a weak D match, TRBD1 (6 bases). V gave up 0 bases and J gave up 1 base, with 15 bases separating them. Germline CDR1 GTSNPN, CDR2 SVGIG (reference sequence). This CDR3 has 16 amino acids. The CDR3 reads CAWSVLGGKENTEAFF. Written as DNA, the CDR3 is TGTGCCTGGAGTGTATTGGGGGGCAAAGAGAACACTGAAGCTTTCTTT.

The chain links TRBV2 to TRBJ1-5, with 9 bases lining up with TRBD1. Looked up from germline, CDR1 is SNHLY and CDR2 is FYNNEI. V was clipped by 6 bases and J by 7 bases; unmatched bases: 7. The CDR3 sequence is 14 residues long. The CDR3 DNA reads TGTGCCAGCAGCGCACAGGGGGCTTGGCAGCCCCAGCATTTT. Its protein product is CASSAQGAWQPQHF.

This clonotype was counted many times. V usage is TRBV28 and J usage is TRBJ2-5; D uncertain. CDR3 length: 13 amino acids. The V and J ends lost 6 bases and 5 bases respectively, with 13 bases between them. CDR1 is MDHEN and CDR2 is SYDVKM in the germline V gene. The CDR3 loop reads CASSGRLYETQYF. In nucleotides, the CDR3 is TGTGCCAGCAGCGGACGCCTCTATGAGACCCAGTACTTC.

The sample holds many counts of this clonotype. CDR3 bases: TGTGCCAGCAGCACAGACAGTGAGCAGTTCTTC. The encoded protein is CASSTDSEQFF. The V call is TRBV7-2, the J call TRBJ2-1; a possible D gene is TRBD1 (5 bases). V dropped 5 bases and J dropped 9 bases, with 8 bases sitting between them. The germline gives CDR1 SGHTA, CDR2 FQGNSA. The CDR3 loop spans 11 amino acids.

The V call is TRBV28, the J call TRBJ2-2; D is perhaps TRBD2 (5 bases). Germline lookup yields CDR1 MDHEN and CDR2 SYDVKM. The ends were cut back, 0 bases at V and 4 bases at J, with 12 bases in the middle. This CDR3 spans 16 amino acids. CDR3: CASSLWGSGVTGELFF. The CDR3 DNA follows: TGTGCCAGCAGTTTATGGGGCTCCGGGGTCACCGGGGAGCTGTTTTTT.

The chain is built from TRBV20-1 and TRBJ2-3, with D unclear. There are 12 residues in the CDR3. V gave up 4 bases and J gave up 4 bases, with 9 bases separating them. The V gene's germline CDR1 is DFQATT and CDR2 SNEGSKA (reference sequence). CDR3 sequence: CSAKTGADTQYF. CDR3 DNA: TGCAGTGCTAAGACCGGCGCAGATACGCAGTATTTT.

This clonotype was seen many times. In DNA, the CDR3 is TGTGCCAGCAGTCCCCCGAGGGGGACCGCCTACGAGCAGTACTTC. It yields the protein CASSPPRGTAYEQYF. This chain uses TRBV12-3 or TRBV12-4 with TRBJ2-7, with a possible D match to TRBD1 (6 bases). This CDR3 has 15 residues. Trimming took off 5 bases at V and 2 bases at J, with 16 bases between the two ends.

The CDR3 DNA sequence: TGTGCCATCAGTGAGCCAAATAACTATGGCTACACCTTC. Encoded protein: CAISEPNNYGYTF. The rearrangement joins TRBV10-3 to TRBJ1-2; no clear D. Deletions cut 2 bases from V and 1 base from J, with 5 bases between. The CDR3 contains 13 residues. Germline lookup yields CDR1 ENHRY and CDR2 SYGVKD.

This clonotype was counted a few times. This rearrangement joins TRBV7-2 to TRBJ2-2; 8 bases fit TRBD2. Germline V gene lookup returns CDR1 SGHTA and CDR2 FQGNSA. Trimming took 5 bases from V and 2 from J; bases not matched to a gene: 10. The CDR3 sequence is 17 residues long. CDR3 protein: CASSLSGTRVNTGELFF. For the CDR3, the DNA is TGTGCCAGCAGCCTATCCGGGACTAGGGTAAACACCGGGGAGCTGTTTTTT.

CDR3 amino acids: CATRGTGPKQFF. The CDR3 DNA is TGTGCCACCAGGGGGACAGGTCCTAAGCAGTTCTTC. The V and J genes are TRBV24-1 and TRBJ2-1; 8 bases match TRBD1. This CDR3 region has 12 residues. The V segment lost 7 bases and the J segment 11 bases; nucleotides outside the gene matches: 6. CDR1 is KGHDR and CDR2 is SFDVKD in the germline V gene.

The CDR3 spells CASRDPWREGQETQYF. The DNA for the CDR3 is TGTGCCAGCAGGGACCCCTGGCGGGAGGGCCAGGAGACCCAGTACTTC. The rearrangement uses TRBV7-2 and TRBJ2-5; 9 bases line up with TRBD2. V shed 6 bases, J shed 5 bases, and the junction held 13 bases outside the gene matches. The germline V gene encodes CDR1 SGHTA and CDR2 FQGNSA. This CDR3 has 16 amino acids. The entire variable domain, with the rest obtained from reference TRBV7-2 and TRBJ2-5, is as follows: GAGVSQSPSNKVTEKGKDVELRCDPISGHTALYWYRQSLGQGLEFLIYFQGNSAPDKSGLPSDRFSAERTGGSVSTLTIQRTQQEDSAVYLCASRDPWREGQETQYFGPGTRLLVL.

The rearrangement joins TRBV20-1 to TRBJ2-4, with D perhaps matching TRBD2 (7 bases). This CDR3 is 11 amino acids long. Germline V gene data show CDR1 as DFQATT and CDR2 as SNEGSKA (reference sequence). The V and J ends lost 4 bases and 13 bases respectively, with 14 bases between them. CDR3: CSATGGQGQYF. The CDR3 region has the DNA TGCAGTGCTACGGGGGGCCAGGGGCAGTACTTC.

In its sample, this clonotype was seen a few times. The CDR3 sequence: CASSASRQIETQYF. CDR3 DNA sequence: TGCGCCAGCAGCGCCTCGCGACAGATCGAGACCCAGTACTTC. The V gene is TRBV10-1, the J gene TRBJ2-5, with a possible D match to TRBD1 (5 bases). The CDR3 consists of 14 residues. Germline-derived CDR1 and CDR2 are WNHNN and SYGVQD (reference sequence). V was shortened by 6 bases and J by 5 bases, with 16 bases between the two germline ends.

This clonotype has a handful of counts. The rearrangement uses TRBV30 and TRBJ2-1, with 9 bases fitting TRBD2. The CDR3 is 16 residues long. Per the germline V gene, CDR1 is GTSNPN and CDR2 is SVGIG (reference sequence). Losses at the gene ends were 3 bases for V and 5 bases for J; bases not matched to a gene: 11. CDR3 nucleotides: TGTGCCTGGAGAGCAAACGGGACTAGCTTCGACAATGAGCAGTTCTTC. Encoded protein: CAWRANGTSFDNEQFF.

This clonotype was seen more than once but under ten times. This sequence joins TRBV14 and TRBJ2-2; D ambiguous. The germline V gene has CDR1 SGHDN and CDR2 FVKESK. There are 16 residues in the CDR3. The V and J ends lost 0 bases and 1 base respectively, with 9 bases between them. The CDR3 protein is CASSQEQLLNTGELFF. The CDR3 bases are TGTGCCAGCAGCCAAGAACAACTATTGAACACCGGGGAGCTGTTTTTT.

This clonotype was counted ten times or more. This chain connects TRBV11-2 to TRBJ2-7; D unclear. V was pared by 6 bases and J by 0 bases, with 12 bases between. The CDR3 has 14 residues. Germline assignment: CDR1 SGHAT and CDR2 FQNNGV. The CDR3 sequence: CASSPGFSSYEQYF. The CDR3, as DNA: TGTGCCAGCAGTCCTGGGTTTTCCTCCTACGAGCAGTACTTC.

This clonotype appeared many times. The chain joins TRBV20-1 to TRBJ2-1; 11 positions agree with TRBD2. Germline V gives CDR1 DFQATT, CDR2 SNEGSKA (reference sequence). The V and J ends lost 2 bases and 0 bases, in that order; junction bases with no gene match: 9. The CDR3 covers 18 residues. In DNA, the CDR3 is TGCAGTGCTAGACCCCCGGCTAGCGGGAGGACCTCCTACAATGAGCAGTTCTTC. Its translation is CSARPPASGRTSYNEQFF.

The V and J genes are TRBV3-1 and TRBJ1-6; D is perhaps TRBD1 (6 bases). This CDR3 comprises 18 residues. Trimming took off 4 bases at V and 5 bases at J, with 21 bases between the two ends. CDR1 is LGHDT and CDR2 is YNNKEL in the germline V gene (reference sequence). The CDR3 DNA sequence: TGTGCCAGCAGCCCGGGGGGGGCCGCCCTTGGAAATAATTCACCCCTCCACTTT. As protein: CASSPGGAALGNNSPLHF.

DNA for the CDR3: TGTGCCAAAAATACGGGACAAGAGAATAACTATGGCTACACCTTC. It yields the protein CAKNTGQENNYGYTF. The chain links TRBV7-9 to TRBJ1-2; D may be TRBD1 (6 bases). CDR1 and CDR2 (germline): SEHNR, FQNEAQ (reference sequence). Trimming took 10 bases from V and 1 from J, leaving 19 bases between them. The CDR3 extends over 15 amino acids.

The rearrangement links TRBV5-6 to TRBJ2-5; D is possibly TRBD2 (6 bases). Deletions cut 0 bases from V and 1 base from J, with 10 bases between. The CDR3 runs 15 residues. CDR1 and CDR2 (germline): SGHDT, YYEEEE. The CDR3 DNA follows: TGTGCCAGCAGCTTGGATAGGAGGGGCCAAGAGACCCAGTACTTC. This encodes CASSLDRRGQETQYF.

V gene TRBV6-5 combines with J gene TRBJ1-2; tentatively, D is TRBD1 (5 bases). The length of the CDR3 is 15 residues. Germline V gives CDR1 MNHEY, CDR2 SVGAGI. The germline V and J ends were trimmed by 0 bases and 8 bases, with 16 bases remaining between them. The CDR3 nucleotides are TGTGCCAGCAGTTACTCGACAGCCGTATTGGCCGGCTACACCTTC. This gives the protein CASSYSTAVLAGYTF.